The 30 T cell receptor beta chains below come from one sample, sequenced in a study of T cell responses to AZD1222 COVID-19 vaccine. Some clones are missing from TCRdb's copy, which holds only in-frame ones; the method was immunoSEQ multiplex PCR. The sample lists 110,000 to 150,000 clones; around 87% were seen once. The sample in question was peripheral blood, obtained on day 0 of AZD1222 vaccination. These receptors all stem from an adult in good health.

This sequence joins TRBV6-5 and TRBJ2-7; 7 nucleotides agree with TRBD2. Germline assignment: CDR1 MNHEY and CDR2 SVGAGI. This CDR3 spans 16 amino acids. The trim removed 4 bases at V and 4 bases at J, leaving 13 bases unmatched. The CDR3 nucleotides are TGTGCCAGCAGTTTAGGGAGGACTAGTTCCTTTTACGAGCAGTACTTC. This codes for CASSLGRTSSFYEQYF.

This clone was detected a few times. The V call is TRBV5-1, the J call TRBJ1-4; a possible D gene is TRBD1 (5 bases). Germline assignment: CDR1 SGHRS and CDR2 YFSETQ. The length of the CDR3 is 13 residues. V lost 4 bases and J lost 8, with 12 bases in between. The CDR3 DNA follows: TGCGCCAGCAGCCCCCAGGGAGGGGAAAAACTGTTTTTT. It encodes CASSPQGGEKLFF.

This clone was seen a single time. This rearrangement joins TRBV7-9 to TRBJ2-7, with D unresolved. Germline V gives CDR1 SEHNR, CDR2 FQNEAQ (reference sequence). V was shortened by 7 bases and J by 1 base, with 11 bases between the two germline ends. CDR3 length: 13 amino acids. The DNA of the CDR3 is TGTGCCAGCACTTCAGACGCATCCTACGAGCAGTACTTC. Amino acids: CASTSDASYEQYF.

This chain connects TRBV28 to TRBJ1-1; 7 bases are shared with TRBD1. The V and J ends lost 3 bases and 1 base, in that order; junction bases with no gene match: 2. This CDR3 is 14 amino acids long. The germline CDR1 and CDR2 sequences are MDHEN and SYDVKM. The CDR3 nucleotides are TGTGCCAGCAGTTTGCCAGGGGGGAACACTGAAGCTTTCTTT. It translates to CASSLPGGNTEAFF.

The J gene is TRBJ1-5, the V gene TRBV12-3 or TRBV12-4; the D gene is possibly TRBD1 (6 bases). The length of the CDR3 is 13 residues. Trimming stripped 5 bases from V and 6 bases from J, with 11 bases between. In DNA form, the CDR3 reads TGTGCCAGCAGTCACAGGGTAAGTCAGCCCCAGCATTTT. Protein: CASSHRVSQPQHF.

This chain joins TRBV10-3 and TRBJ2-1; 9 bases line up with TRBD1. V shed 3 bases, J shed 7 bases, and the junction held 1 base outside the gene matches. CDR1 and CDR2 (germline): ENHRY, SYGVKD. This CDR3 is 13 amino acids long. CDR3 nucleotide sequence: TGTGCCATCAGTGAACAGGGGGCGAATGAGCAGTTCTTC. Amino acid sequence: CAISEQGANEQFF.

The V gene is TRBV30, the J gene TRBJ1-2; D gene uncertain. This CDR3 region has 12 residues. CDR1 is GTSNPN, CDR2 SVGIG, per germline (reference sequence). Deletions cut 2 bases from V and 4 bases from J, with 8 bases between. Here the CDR3 reads CAWSPGSYGYTF. The CDR3 region has the DNA TGTGCCTGGAGTCCGGGAAGCTATGGCTACACCTTC.

This chain joins TRBV6-6 and TRBJ1-6; maybe TRBD1 (5 bases). The CDR3 is made up of 14 amino acids. Germline V CDR1 and CDR2: MNHNY, SVGAGI (reference sequence). Trimming removed 8 bases from V and 5 bases from J, with 13 bases in between. The CDR3 reads CASGPGTDNSPLHF. The CDR3 bases are TGTGCCAGCGGACCCGGGACGGATAATTCACCCCTCCACTTT.

The rearrangement links TRBV18 to TRBJ2-1; the match to TRBD1 covers 8 bases. J lost 10 bases, V lost 3 bases, and 5 bases had no gene match. CDR3 length: 13 residues. Germline CDR1 reads KGHSH; CDR2 reads LQKENI. The DNA for the CDR3 is TGTGCCAGCTCACCGGACAGGGTTGGAGAGCAGTTCTTC. Translating gives CASSPDRVGEQFF.

V gene TRBV12-3 or TRBV12-4 combines with J gene TRBJ1-2, with D maybe TRBD1 (5 bases). V lost 6 bases and J 3 bases, leaving 11 bases between the germline ends. The CDR3 has 13 residues. DNA of the CDR3: TGTGCCAGCAGCCCTGACAGAGACTATGGCTACACCTTC. Protein sequence: CASSPDRDYGYTF.

This clone was seen just once. The chain couples TRBV30 to TRBJ2-7; either TRBD1 or TRBD2 may supply D (5 bases each). Germline V gives CDR1 GTSNPN, CDR2 SVGIG (reference sequence). V was shortened by 4 bases and J by 6 bases, with 16 bases between the two germline ends. The CDR3 sequence is 13 residues long. Written as DNA, the CDR3 is TGTGCCTGGAATGAGGGTCAGGGCTTCGAGCAGTACTTC. Its translation: CAWNEGQGFEQYF.

The V call is TRBV5-1, the J call TRBJ1-4; a possible D gene is TRBD1 (5 bases). The CDR3 has 14 amino acids. Trimming removed 1 base at V and 8 bases at J, with 12 bases between. In germline, CDR1 is SGHRS, CDR2 YFSETQ. The CDR3: CASSLTGMGEKLFF. CDR3 in DNA: TGCGCCAGCAGCTTGACAGGCATGGGGGAAAAACTGTTTTTT.

The gene calls are TRBV20-1 and TRBJ1-1; D uncertain. Germline V gene sequence: CDR1 DFQATT, CDR2 SNEGSKA (reference sequence). V was shortened by 5 bases and J by 1 base, with 5 bases between the two germline ends. The CDR3 runs 11 residues. The CDR3 loop is CSARWNTEAFF. The DNA of the CDR3 is TGCAGTGCTCGGTGGAACACTGAAGCTTTCTTT.

This clone was detected once. J is TRBJ1-4 and V is TRBV27, with D possibly being TRBD1 (6 bases). V was pared by 7 bases and J by 2 bases, with 14 bases between. The germline V gene encodes CDR1 MNHEY and CDR2 SMNVEV (reference sequence). This CDR3 has 15 residues. The CDR3 DNA reads TGTGCCAGCACCCCACAGGGCCGGACTAATGAAAAACTGTTTTTT. Its protein product is CASTPQGRTNEKLFF.

V is TRBV3-1 (or the pseudogene TRBV3-2) and J is TRBJ2-3, with 9 bases identical to TRBD2. The CDR3 has 17 residues. The germline V gene encodes CDR1 LGHDT and CDR2 YNNKEL (reference sequence). Unmatched junction bases numbered 10, after V lost 5 bases and J lost 1 base. The CDR3, as DNA: TGTGCCAGCAGCGTCCCGACTAGCGGCAGGGGCACAGATACGCAGTATTTT. As protein: CASSVPTSGRGTDTQYF.

This chain joins TRBV7-2 and TRBJ2-7; 9 nucleotides agree with TRBD1. CDR1 and CDR2 from the germline V gene are SGHTA and FQGNSA. V was pared by 1 base and J by 5 bases, with 6 bases of the junction left unmatched. The CDR3 runs to 15 residues. The CDR3 reads CASSLVRTGANEQYF. The CDR3 DNA sequence: TGTGCCAGCAGCTTAGTGAGGACAGGGGCTAACGAGCAGTACTTC.

The rearrangement links TRBV28 to TRBJ2-1; either TRBD1 or TRBD2 may fit D (5 bases each). Germline CDR1 reads MDHEN; CDR2 reads SYDVKM. The CDR3 sequence is 11 residues long. The ends were cut back, 7 bases at V and 8 bases at J, with 9 bases in the middle. The CDR3 region is CASMGVHEQFF. In nucleotides, the CDR3 is TGTGCCAGCATGGGGGTGCATGAGCAGTTCTTC.

V and J are TRBV27 and TRBJ1-4, with 9 bases fitting TRBD1. This CDR3 has 15 amino acids. Germline trimming cut 7 bases from V and 3 bases from J; bases unmatched to any gene: 6. Germline CDR1 reads MNHEY; CDR2 reads SMNVEV (reference sequence). The DNA for the CDR3 is TGTGCCAGCAAAACAGGGGGCAAGGCTAATGAAAAACTGTTTTTT. Protein product: CASKTGGKANEKLFF.

The chain has TRBV24-1 and TRBJ2-1; TRBD2 might be the D (5 bases). V was cut by 0 bases and J by 10 bases, with 9 bases left in between. CDR3 length: 13 amino acids. Germline CDR1 is KGHDR and CDR2 is SFDVKD. In DNA form, the CDR3 reads TGTGCCACCAGTGATTTGGAGGGCGACGAGCAGTTCTTC. This gives the protein CATSDLEGDEQFF.

This clone occurred once. V and J are TRBV19 and TRBJ1-1; D not resolved. There are 13 residues in the CDR3. Germline V CDR1 and CDR2: LNHDA, SQIVND (reference sequence). V was clipped by 9 bases and J by 0 bases, with 11 bases between them. CDR3 bases: TGTGCCAGCCAGTCTCCTATGAACACTGAAGCTTTCTTT. This codes for CASQSPMNTEAFF.

The chain has TRBV5-1 and TRBJ1-2; 9 bases agree with TRBD1. The CDR3 has 14 residues. V was pared by 4 bases and J by 5 bases, with 6 bases of the junction left unmatched. CDR1 is SGHRS, CDR2 YFSETQ, per germline. Here the CDR3 DNA reads TGCGCCAGCAGCCCGGGGACAGGGTTTTATGGCTACACCTTC. Its protein is CASSPGTGFYGYTF.

V gene TRBV30 combines with J gene TRBJ1-2; maybe TRBD1 (5 bases). This CDR3 contains 14 residues. V shed 3 bases and J shed 2 bases, with 13 bases lying between them. The germline gives CDR1 GTSNPN, CDR2 SVGIG (reference sequence). In DNA form, the CDR3 reads TGTGCCTGGAGAGACAGAGGATCGAACTATGGCTACACCTTC. Translating gives CAWRDRGSNYGYTF.

The rearrangement joins TRBV6-5 to TRBJ1-2; 9 bases are a match to TRBD1. The CDR3 sequence is 15 residues long. Germline V gene sequence: CDR1 MNHEY, CDR2 SVGAGI. J gave up 8 bases and V 9 bases, and 16 bases lay outside the gene matches. The CDR3 DNA is TGTGCCAGTAGATCAACAGGGGGCCCATATGGAGGCTACACCTTC. Its protein product is CASRSTGGPYGGYTF.

The rearrangement links TRBV5-6 to TRBJ2-7, with 8 bases identical to TRBD2. The CDR3 loop spans 15 amino acids. Germline V CDR1 and CDR2: SGHDT, YYEEEE. V dropped 7 bases and J dropped 4; count of bases not matched to a gene: 13. The CDR3 spells CASRLRVAGSYEQYF. DNA for the CDR3: TGTGCCAGCCGACTAAGGGTAGCGGGGAGTTACGAGCAGTACTTC. The full variable domain, rest sourced from reference TRBV5-6 and TRBJ2-7, is DAGVTQSPTHLIKTRGQQVTLRCSPKSGHDTVSWYQQALGQGPQFIFQYYEEEERQRGNFPDRFSGHQFPNYSSELNVNALLLGDSALYLCASRLRVAGSYEQYFGPGTRLTVT.

This chain uses TRBV28 with TRBJ1-2; 8 bases line up with TRBD1. The V segment lost 6 bases and the J segment 4 bases; nucleotides outside the gene matches: 13. Germline loops: CDR1 MDHEN, CDR2 SYDVKM. This CDR3 has 16 amino acids. DNA of the CDR3: TGTGCCAGCAGCCCCCGCGCCAGGGGGCATGGCTATGGCTACACCTTC. It encodes CASSPRARGHGYGYTF.

This chain links TRBV5-4 with TRBJ2-5; TRBD1 aligns across 7 bases. V shed 0 bases and J 1 base; nucleotides not matched to a gene: 6. Germline V gene sequence: CDR1 SGHNT, CDR2 YYREEE (reference sequence). This CDR3 is built from 16 residues. CDR3 nucleotide sequence: TGTGCCAGCAGCTTGGGAGTTGGGACAGTCCAAGAGACCCAGTACTTC. This encodes CASSLGVGTVQETQYF.

The chain employs TRBV6-2 or TRBV6-3 and TRBJ1-5, with D hard to call. Germline V gene lookup returns CDR1 MNHEY and CDR2 SVGEGT. The CDR3 consists of 12 residues. V dropped 2 bases and J dropped 7 bases, with 6 bases sitting between them. CDR3: CASSYPGQPQHF. In DNA, the CDR3 is TGTGCCAGCAGTTACCCGGGACAGCCCCAGCATTTT.

This chain joins TRBV15 and TRBJ1-6; 7 positions agree with TRBD1. V was pared by 4 bases and J by 7 bases, with 7 bases of the junction left unmatched. The CDR3 has 15 amino acids. CDR1 is LNHNV and CDR2 is YYDKDF in the germline V gene (reference sequence). CDR3 bases: TGTGCCACCAGCACCGGACAGGTCGGAAATTCACCCCTCCACTTT. It yields the protein CATSTGQVGNSPLHF.

The chain joins TRBV5-4 to TRBJ2-7, with D unresolved. V was pared by 0 bases and J by 6 bases, with 16 bases between. The germline gives CDR1 SGHNT, CDR2 YYREEE (reference sequence). CDR3 length equals 15 residues. CDR3 DNA: TGTGCCAGCAGCTTGGGCGGCCAGACTTTAGGCGAGCAGTACTTC. The encoded protein is CASSLGGQTLGEQYF.

The gene calls are TRBV6-5 and TRBJ2-7, with D unresolved. CDR1 is MNHEY and CDR2 is SVGAGI in the germline V gene. The CDR3 extends over 12 amino acids. Trimming removed 0 bases from V and 7 bases from J, with 7 bases in between. The CDR3 reads CASSYSDGEQYF. CDR3 in DNA: TGTGCCAGCAGTTACTCGGATGGGGAGCAGTACTTC.